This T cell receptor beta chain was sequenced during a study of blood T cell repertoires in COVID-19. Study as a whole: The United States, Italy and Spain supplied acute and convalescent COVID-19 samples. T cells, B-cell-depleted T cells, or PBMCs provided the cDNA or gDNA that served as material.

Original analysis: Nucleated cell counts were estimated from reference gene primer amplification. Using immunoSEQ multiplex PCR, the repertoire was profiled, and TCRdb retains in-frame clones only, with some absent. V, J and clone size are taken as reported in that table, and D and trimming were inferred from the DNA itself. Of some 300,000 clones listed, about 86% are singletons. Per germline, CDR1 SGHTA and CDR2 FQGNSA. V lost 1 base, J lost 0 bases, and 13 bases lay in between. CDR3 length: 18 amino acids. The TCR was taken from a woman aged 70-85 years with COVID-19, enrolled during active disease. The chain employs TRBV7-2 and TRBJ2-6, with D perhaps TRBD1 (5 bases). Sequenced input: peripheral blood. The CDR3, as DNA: TGTGCCAGCAGCTTAGACCACAGGTCTATCTCTGGGGCCAACGTCCTGACTTTC. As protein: CASSLDHRSISGANVLTF.